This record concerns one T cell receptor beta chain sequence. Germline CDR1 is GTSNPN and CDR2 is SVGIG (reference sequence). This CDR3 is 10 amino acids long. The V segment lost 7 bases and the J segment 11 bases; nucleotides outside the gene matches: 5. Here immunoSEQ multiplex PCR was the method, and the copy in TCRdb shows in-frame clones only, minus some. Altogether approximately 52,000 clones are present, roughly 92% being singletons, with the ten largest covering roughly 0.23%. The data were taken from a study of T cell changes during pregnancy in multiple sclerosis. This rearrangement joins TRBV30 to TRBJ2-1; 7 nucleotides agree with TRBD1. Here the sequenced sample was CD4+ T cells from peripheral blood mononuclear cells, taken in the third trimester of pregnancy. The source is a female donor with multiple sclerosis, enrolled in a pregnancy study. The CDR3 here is CAFYRGQQFF. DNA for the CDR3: TGTGCCTTCTACAGGGGACAGCAGTTCTTC. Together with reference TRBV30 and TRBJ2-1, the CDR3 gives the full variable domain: SQTIHQWPATLVQPVGSPLSLECTVEGTSNPNLYWYRQAAGRGLQLLFYSVGIGQISSEVPQNLSASRPQDRQFILSSKKLLLSDSGFYLCAFYRGQQFFGPGTRLTVL.